This TCR beta chain originates from a study of beta chain features in type 1 diabetes. Looking at the study overall: Patients looked much like healthy donors when it came to age, gender and cell yields. There were 107,917,701 sorted cells examined across all samples.

Concerning this clone: The antigen is unknown.

Study-level findings and limits: There was a moderate but significant shortening of TCRB CDR3s in all four CD4+ subsets of Type 1 diabetes patients. Naive, central memory and Treg TCRB repertoires seemed to resemble each other more closely in patients than they did in healthy donors.

CDR3 length: 13 residues. The V gene lost 7 bases and the J gene lost 4 bases, with 16 bases spanning the gap. Germline V gene sequence: CDR1 GTSNPN, CDR2 SVGIG (reference sequence). As every portion of the isolated RNA was reverse transcribed, the sequencing read expressed TCRB transcripts. Assay used: immunoSEQ multiplex PCR; TCRdb lists only in-frame clones, some missing. The sample lists 240,000 or so clones; approximately 15% were seen once. The authors obtained over 95% purity in all sorted populations. The receptor comes from a young man with type 1 diabetes. V gene TRBV30 combines with J gene TRBJ1-1; D may be TRBD1 (6 bases). Sequenced input: naive CD4+ T cells from blood. In DNA form, the CDR3 reads TGTGCCTACAATGGGGGGGGCGGCACTGAAGCTTTCTTT. This sequence encodes CAYNGGGGTEAFF.